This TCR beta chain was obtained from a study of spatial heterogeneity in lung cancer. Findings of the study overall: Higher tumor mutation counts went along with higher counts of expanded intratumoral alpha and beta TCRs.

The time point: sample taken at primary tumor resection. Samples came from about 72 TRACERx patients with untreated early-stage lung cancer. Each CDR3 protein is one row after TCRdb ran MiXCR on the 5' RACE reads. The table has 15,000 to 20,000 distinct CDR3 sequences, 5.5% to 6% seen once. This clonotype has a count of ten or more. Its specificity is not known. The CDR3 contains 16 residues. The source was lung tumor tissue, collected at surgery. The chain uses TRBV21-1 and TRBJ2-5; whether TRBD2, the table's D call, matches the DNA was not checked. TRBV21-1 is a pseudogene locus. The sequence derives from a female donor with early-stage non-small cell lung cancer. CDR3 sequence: CASSKAYGGREETQYF. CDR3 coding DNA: TGTGCCAGCAGCAAAGCTTACGGAGGGAGGGAAGAGACCCAGTACTTC.